The T cell receptor (beta chain) described here comes from a study of regulatory T cells in long-lasting Graves disease (dated by TCRdb to about 2021). Regarding the study in general: In the newly diagnosed Graves' disease group, patients had been taking antithyroid drugs for less than 3 months. A total of around 35 samples underwent TCR sequencing: around 13 from persistent and about 20 from newly diagnosed Graves' disease patients. The study took place in China and was registered as a clinical trial. Peripheral blood TCR sequencing and RNA sequencing compared persistent Graves' disease patients with newly diagnosed Graves' disease patients. Summary of the overall study and its limitations: Compared with newly diagnosed patients, patients with persistent Graves' disease had lower TCR Shannon entropy and fewer highly expanded clones, which suggests clonal expansion. Sequencing and analysis were limited to the TCR beta chain. Persistent disease showed preferential use of TRBV28, TRBJ1-2 and TRBJ2-5, whereas newly diagnosed disease favored TRBV20-1 and TRBJ2-1. The authors noted that the small sample size was a limitation that may lower accuracy. Only peripheral blood was studied, because thyroid tissue, the primary lesion, was inaccessible. Patients with persistent disease shared more public clonotypes (under 3,000) than newly diagnosed patients did (966).

At least ten counts were recorded for this clonotype. Its binding antigen is unknown. No much larger clonotype is one base removed from it; base qualities were not supplied. The intended sense of this specimen's time point label: newly diagnosed GD, antithyroid drugs for less than 3 months. RNA was extracted from PBMCs in TRIzol for both TCR sequencing and RNA sequencing. Graves' disease was diagnosed according to American Thyroid Association guidelines. Patients were recruited from an endocrinology department in Xi'an, China. Each patient gave approximately 10 milliliters of peripheral blood, collected in an EDTA anticoagulant tube. PBMCs were isolated by Ficoll Paque Plus density gradient separation without further T cell sorting. An Agilent 2100 Bioanalyzer and agarose gel were used to assess RNA quality, and a NanoDrop 2000 was used to measure RNA concentration. The CDR3 goes from the cysteine to the phenylalanine over 11 residues. Kept here is only the CDR3 DNA, which spans 33 bases and is read in frame from base 1. As encoded in the germline V gene, CDR1 is SNHLY while CDR2 is FYNNEI. V and J are trimmed by 5 bases and 13 bases, and the gene matches miss 3 bases of the junction.

The library was made by multiplex PCR. Sequencing instrument: Illumina HiSeq 4000. TCR beta libraries were built with iRepertoire HTBI primers and Arm-PCR amplification of CDR3 regions. Gel purification was performed on PCR products prior to sequencing. Per the source publication's procedure: Gene usage analysis of CDR3 amino acid clonotypes relied on the 55 to 80 TRBV and over 13 TRBJ segments identified across samples. Filtered high-quality paired reads were merged into contigs using COPE and FqMerger. BLAST was used to align contigs to IMGT TRBV, TRBD and TRBJ reference genes, with CDR3 defined following IMGT. Any clonotype with a frequency above 0.1% was classified as a highly expanded clone. Repertoire diversity was measured by Shannon entropy, and V-J evenness by the Gini coefficient. A clonotype was considered public if more than one individual shared it. The public sequencing data were trimmed at Q25 with fastp and processed into clonotypes with MiXCR by TCRdb, which kept only in-frame beta chains. Each CDR3 protein appears once, grouped with its most common genes and DNA. TCRdb assigned the V and J calls; the authors' analysis was not used. The sample table lists just over 600,000 distinct CDR3 sequences, less than 20% of them with a count of one. Of the sample, about 17% is held by the ten largest clones.

These same data were also listed under a study on T cells in Graves' hyperthyroidism and ophthalmopathy. The second paper further reports: A patient counted as having stable Graves' hyperthyroidism if no progression to ophthalmopathy occurred over 18 months of follow-up. Hyperthyroidism patients were aged 18 to 65 years and newly diagnosed, with disease duration of less than 2 months. The study excluded patients with uncontrolled infections, other autoimmune diseases, pregnancy or lactation. Diagnoses were based on clinical symptoms, serum thyroxine and TRAb, thyroid ultrasound and orbital computed tomography. A first-round RT-PCR of the TCR CDR3 used the HTBI primer set with the Qiagen OneStep RT-PCR kit. Blood samples also contained most of the expanded thyroid clonotypes (frequency above 0.001), which suggests that blood repertoires may reflect thyroid immune responses. A model built on a 13 V-J signature distinguished ophthalmopathy from stable hyperthyroidism, reaching about 88% sensitivity and around 81% specificity in cross-validation and 80%/75% in testing. In validation, progression to ophthalmopathy was predicted by the model with 70.59% sensitivity and roughly 72% specificity, a median of around 5.9 months before onset. A discovery cohort of approximately 100 patients, approximately 44 with Graves' ophthalmopathy and fewer than 65 with stable Graves' hyperthyroidism, was used to find distinguishing TCR V-J signatures. An independent validation cohort of around 19 hyperthyroidism patients and over 15 patients who later progressed to ophthalmopathy tested prospective prediction of ophthalmopathy. For training and testing, the 110 or so patients in the discovery cohort were randomly divided in a 7:3 ratio. In several Graves' hyperthyroidism patients, the study also compared T-cell repertoires from thyroid tissue with T-cell repertoires from blood. After sampling, hyperthyroidism patients received methimazole starting at 30 mg daily, and ophthalmopathy patients received high-dose intravenous methylprednisolone. The libraries were constructed in a second round of multiplex PCR and then size-selected and purified. The libraries were sequenced on an Illumina HiSeq2000 using paired-end 100 bp reads. SOAPnuke was used to process the raw data, throwing out any read that contained adapters or uncalled bases, had a mean Phred below 15, or lacked an exact constant-primer or identifier match. High-quality paired reads were merged using COPE v1.2.5, and each unique nucleotide sequence was defined as a clonotype. MiTCR v1.1 was used to align the clonotypes against IMGT TRBV, TRBD and TRBJ reference segments. The analysis was restricted to V-J combinations with a frequency above 0.0001, which together covered 99% to 99.2% of the repertoires. The TCS score was defined as the ratio of F50 (clonal expansion) to E x V (chaos), calculated using BLOSUM62-based TCRdist between CDR3 peptides within each V-J. Welch's t-statistics and random forest reduced approximately 520 V-J features to roughly 13, which were used in a naive Bayes classifier (R e1071). No statistical method was used to fix the sample size in advance, and group allocation was not hidden from the investigators. The paper describes TCR Vbeta CDR3 sequencing of roughly 130 peripheral blood samples, made up of 43 ophthalmopathy patients, around 78 hyperthyroidism patients and roughly 17 progressor patients.

This specimen was peripheral blood mononuclear cells (PBMCs), taken at new diagnosis, from a patient treated with antithyroid drugs. The receptor's source is a woman younger than 45 with Graves disease. Donor details come from another sample of the same person, matched by shared clones. The rearranged chain carries TRBV2 and TRBJ1-4; 8 junctional bases match TRBD1. The DNA sequence is TGTGCCAGCAGTCCCGGGACAGGACTGTTTTTT. Its translation is CASSPGTGLFF.